This TCR beta chain originates from a study of T-cell reconstitution after alpha-beta-depleted transplantation in children. This clonotype was seen a handful of times. The TCRbeta library incorporated unique molecular identifiers. TCRdb ran MiXCR on the PCR reads and lists one entry per CDR3 protein. The data show 350,000 to 450,000 distinct CDR3 sequences, 13% seen once. Per germline, CDR1 GTSNPN and CDR2 SVGIG (reference sequence). The CDR3 totals 10 residues. J is TRBJ2-7 and V is TRBV30; tentatively, D is TRBD2 (5 bases). The sequence derives from a human donor who donated a stem cell graft to a child with Fanconi anemia. Specimen: PBMCs, collected from the stem cell graft. The CDR3 sequence: CAAGVGEQYF. The CDR3 DNA is TGTGCTGCCGGGGTAGGCGAGCAGTACTTC.